The 32 T cell receptor beta chains below come from one sample, sequenced in a study of blood T cell repertoires in COVID-19 (dated by TCRdb to about 2020). The library was prepared using the immunoSEQ multiplex PCR assay. In its TCRdb copy, this immuneACCESS table keeps in-frame sequences only and misses some clones. Where compared with another copy, unresolved V genes explain less than half of these, and the others have no known cause. Across this sample there are 350,000 or so clones, with 88% seen only once. The ten largest clones take up 1% of the sample. The sequenced sample consisted of PBMCs or T cells enriched from blood (not recorded which). Receptor source: a woman aged 25 to 39 who had been exposed to COVID-19.

The CDR3 region is CASMTQQGAYEQYF. CDR3 coding DNA: TGTGCCAGCATGACTCAGCAGGGGGCCTACGAGCAGTACTTC. This chain uses TRBV2 with TRBJ2-7; 7 positions agree with TRBD1. The CDR3 is 14 residues long. The V and J ends lost 7 bases and 2 bases, in that order; junction bases with no gene match: 8. The V gene's germline CDR1 is SNHLY and CDR2 FYNNEI.

The CDR3 region is CASSLVAGGPWETQYF. The CDR3 coding sequence is TGTGCCAGCAGCTTGGTAGCGGGAGGGCCATGGGAGACCCAGTACTTC. J is TRBJ2-5 and V is TRBV11-2, with TRBD2 matching 11 bases. V trimming: 3 bases; J trimming: 5 bases; junction bases outside the gene matches: 8. The CDR3 runs 16 residues. Per germline, CDR1 SGHAT and CDR2 FQNNGV.

The chain carries TRBV10-2 and TRBJ1-2; D unclear. CDR1 and CDR2 (germline): WSHSY, SAAADI. This CDR3 has 14 amino acids. V dropped 3 bases and J dropped 4 bases, with 12 bases sitting between them. CDR3 loop: CASSETTLPYGYTF. The DNA for the CDR3 is TGCGCCAGCAGTGAAACCACTCTACCCTATGGCTACACCTTC.

The chain combines TRBV30 with TRBJ2-2; 7 bases line up with TRBD1. Germline V gene lookup returns CDR1 GTSNPN and CDR2 SVGIG (reference sequence). This CDR3 is 15 amino acids long. V lost 8 bases and J lost 5; bases outside the gene matches: 14. The CDR3 DNA sequence: TGTGCCCGTGCCGGGACAGTCATCGGGACCGGGGAGCTGTTTTTT. Residues: CARAGTVIGTGELFF.

The genes are TRBV5-1 and TRBJ2-7; TRBD2 matches at 8 bases. V dropped 3 bases and J dropped 7; count of bases not matched to a gene: 12. The CDR3 loop spans 15 amino acids. The germline CDR1 and CDR2 sequences are SGHRS and YFSETQ. The CDR3 coding sequence is TGCGCCAGCAGCTCGGGATTCGGCGGGAGGATGGAGCAGTACTTC. Translating gives CASSSGFGGRMEQYF.

This clone was recorded once. The rearrangement uses TRBV7-8 and TRBJ2-1, with 8 bases identical to TRBD2. Germline V gives CDR1 SGHVS, CDR2 FQNEAQ. J was trimmed by 4 bases and V by 5 bases; bases with no gene match: 10. This CDR3 spans 16 amino acids. This chain's CDR3 is CASSERASGLYNEQFF. The CDR3 DNA sequence: TGTGCCAGCAGCGAAAGAGCTAGCGGGTTGTACAATGAGCAGTTCTTC. Full variable domain (outside the CDR3, taken from reference TRBV7-8 and TRBJ2-1): GAGVSQSPRYKVAKRGQDVALRCDPISGHVSLFWYQQALGQGPEFLTYFQNEAQLDKSGLPSDRFFAERPEGSVSTLKIQRTQQEDSAVYLCASSERASGLYNEQFFGPGTRLTVL.

The J gene is TRBJ2-3, the V gene TRBV9; D possibly corresponds to TRBD2 (5 bases). Germline loops: CDR1 SGDLS, CDR2 YYNGEE. The V gene lost 0 bases and the J gene lost 0 bases, with 8 bases spanning the gap. CDR3 length: 15 residues. As DNA, the CDR3 is TGTGCCAGCAGCGTAGGGAGCGGTAGCACAGATACGCAGTATTTT. Translation gives CASSVGSGSTDTQYF.

This chain uses TRBV28 with TRBJ1-5, with D perhaps matching TRBD1 (5 bases). The V gene lost 5 bases and the J gene lost 7 bases, with 21 bases spanning the gap. The germline V gene has CDR1 MDHEN and CDR2 SYDVKM. This CDR3 contains 16 residues. The CDR3 DNA follows: TGTGCCAGCAGTCCCTCCTTTTTGGGGGGAGGACAGCCCCAGCATTTT. Protein product: CASSPSFLGGGQPQHF.

The chain combines TRBV3-1 (or the pseudogene TRBV3-2) with TRBJ2-5; TRBD2 aligns across 11 bases. CDR1 LGHDT and CDR2 YNNKEL come from the germline V gene (reference sequence). Trimming took 7 bases from V and 7 from J; bases not matched to a gene: 14. This CDR3 region has 16 residues. The CDR3 coding sequence is TGTGCCAGCAACCAGAAGGGTACTAGCGGGAGTGGGACCCAGTACTTC. Translation: CASNQKGTSGSGTQYF.

The chain employs TRBV11-3 and TRBJ1-2; 7 bases are a match to TRBD1. The CDR3 covers 18 residues. The V gene end was trimmed by 2 bases and the J gene end by 0 bases; junction bases not matched to a gene: 12. CDR1 and CDR2 (germline): SGHNT, YENEEA. CDR3 in DNA: TGTGCCAGCAGCTTATCTACAGGGGATTCTGCAACTAACTATGGCTACACCTTC. Translated, it gives CASSLSTGDSATNYGYTF.

The J gene is TRBJ1-1, the V gene TRBV3-1 (or the pseudogene TRBV3-2), with TRBD1 matching over 7 bases. The germline gives CDR1 LGHDT, CDR2 YNNKEL (reference sequence). J gave up 5 bases and V 1 base, and 10 bases lay outside the gene matches. The CDR3 has 16 amino acids. CDR3 amino acids: CASSQVDRDARTEAFF. In nucleotides, the CDR3 is TGTGCCAGCAGCCAAGTCGACAGGGATGCGCGGACTGAAGCTTTCTTT.

This clone has at least ten counts. This chain uses TRBV7-3 with TRBJ2-2, with D possibly being TRBD1 (6 bases). The CDR3 runs to 16 residues. Germline V lookup: CDR1 SGHTA, CDR2 FQGTGA. The V end lost 1 base, the J end lost 3 bases, and 12 bases lay between the germline ends. The CDR3 DNA is TGTGCCAGCAGCTTAAATGGGCCAGGGGACACCGGGGAGCTGTTTTTT. Translating it yields CASSLNGPGDTGELFF. The complete variable domain, with remaining parts taken from reference TRBV7-3 and TRBJ2-2, reads GAGVSQTPSNKVTEKGKYVELRCDPISGHTALYWYRQSLGQGPEFLIYFQGTGAADDSGLPNDRFFAVRPEGSVSTLKIQRTERGDSAVYLCASSLNGPGDTGELFFGEGSRLTVL.

The gene calls are TRBV7-9 and TRBJ1-1; 7 bases map to TRBD1. The germline CDR1 and CDR2 sequences are SEHNR and FQNEAQ (reference sequence). V gave up 3 bases and J gave up 0 bases; unmatched junction bases: 7. The CDR3 has 16 residues. In DNA, the CDR3 is TGTGCCAGCAGCTTGACAGGGAAGGGGCTGAACACTGAAGCTTTCTTT. Translating gives CASSLTGKGLNTEAFF.

The rearrangement joins TRBV14 to TRBJ2-3; D is perhaps TRBD2 (6 bases). CDR3 length equals 16 residues. V was clipped by 4 bases and J by 3 bases, with 17 bases between them. CDR1 SGHDN and CDR2 FVKESK come from the germline V gene. The CDR3 loop reads CASSRVGGYATDTQYF. DNA of the CDR3: TGTGCCAGCAGCCGAGTCGGGGGATATGCAACAGATACGCAGTATTTT.

This chain uses TRBV2 with TRBJ2-4; TRBD2 matches at 7 bases. Germline V gene data show CDR1 as SNHLY and CDR2 as FYNNEI. V lost 10 bases and J lost 5; bases outside the gene matches: 14. This CDR3 has 15 amino acids. CDR3 DNA sequence: TGTGCCACCGTCTTGACTAGCCGAGTAGAAAACATTCAGTACTTC. Translated: CATVLTSRVENIQYF.

The chain links TRBV2 to TRBJ1-1; D perhaps matches TRBD1 (6 bases). Trimming took off 2 bases at V and 3 bases at J, with 13 bases between the two ends. Per the germline V gene, CDR1 is SNHLY and CDR2 is FYNNEI. The CDR3 is 15 residues long. Here the CDR3 reads CASSERDTADTEAFF. CDR3 DNA sequence: TGTGCCAGCAGTGAAAGGGACACGGCGGACACTGAAGCTTTCTTT.

J is TRBJ2-2 and V is TRBV28, with 9 nucleotides matching TRBD2. Germline CDR1 and CDR2: MDHEN and SYDVKM. The CDR3 has 18 residues. V shed 5 bases, J shed 2 bases, and the junction held 12 bases outside the gene matches. For the CDR3, the DNA is TGTGCCAGCAGTCCCGCCCCCAGCGGGAGGACCAACACCGGGGAGCTGTTTTTT. Amino acid sequence: CASSPAPSGRTNTGELFF.

CDR3 nucleotide sequence: TGTGCCAGCGCCCGGGGGGTGGATGAAAAACTGTTTTTT. Its protein is CASARGVDEKLFF. The chain uses TRBV25-1 and TRBJ1-4; a possible D gene is TRBD1 (5 bases). With 8 bases removed from V and 6 bases from J, the gap between germline ends came to 13 bases. Germline V lookup: CDR1 MGHDK, CDR2 SYGVNS. The length of the CDR3 is 13 residues. The full variable domain, in which reference TRBV25-1 and TRBJ1-4 provide the parts outside the CDR3, is EADIYQTPRYLVIGTGKKITLECSQTMGHDKMYWYQQDPGMELHLIHYSYGVNSTEKGDLSSESTVSRIRTEHFPLTLESARPSHTSQYLCASARGVDEKLFFGSGTQLSVL.

This sequence joins TRBV6-5 and TRBJ2-7, with D possibly being TRBD2 (5 bases). The CDR3 sequence is 13 residues long. Trimming removed 9 bases from V and 5 bases from J, with 17 bases in between. Germline V gene data show CDR1 as MNHEY and CDR2 as SVGAGI. The CDR3 loop is CASPGMRIDEQYF. CDR3 nucleotide sequence: TGTGCCAGTCCCGGGATGCGAATCGACGAGCAGTACTTC.

The chain links TRBV30 to TRBJ1-5; D might be TRBD1 (6 bases). The germline V and J ends were trimmed by 0 bases and 7 bases, with 16 bases remaining between them. The CDR3 has 15 residues. CDR1 is GTSNPN, CDR2 SVGIG, per germline (reference sequence). The CDR3 DNA follows: TGTGCCTGGAGTGTAGTAGGGGGAGTGGGACAGCCCCAGCATTTT. It specifies CAWSVVGGVGQPQHF.

This clone has only a few counts. The chain has TRBV29-1 and TRBJ2-7; 9 positions match TRBD2. CDR1 and CDR2 from the germline V gene are SQVTM and ANQGSEA. This CDR3 has 14 residues. V gave up 4 bases and J gave up 2 bases; unmatched junction bases: 6. The CDR3: CSVVGAGGPYEQYF. The CDR3 DNA reads as TGCAGCGTTGTTGGAGCGGGAGGTCCCTACGAGCAGTACTTC.

This chain uses TRBV3-1 (or the pseudogene TRBV3-2) with TRBJ1-2; 7 bases agree with TRBD1. Per germline, CDR1 LGHDT and CDR2 YNNKEL (reference sequence). After removal of 4 bases from V and 4 bases from J, the junction contained 6 bases not matched to a gene. The CDR3 extends over 14 amino acids. CDR3 sequence reads: CASSPRTGPYGYTF. The CDR3 coding sequence is TGTGCCAGCAGCCCCCGGACAGGCCCCTATGGCTACACCTTC.

V usage is TRBV6-5 and J usage is TRBJ2-5; D is ambiguous. Germline CDR1 and CDR2: MNHEY and SVGAGI. Trimming removed 6 bases from V and 1 base from J, with 15 bases in between. The CDR3 is 15 amino acids. The CDR3 loop reads CASRSNPESQETQYF. For the CDR3, the DNA is TGTGCCAGCAGGTCCAATCCCGAGTCCCAAGAGACCCAGTACTTC.

The chain couples TRBV5-1 to TRBJ1-1; no clear D. Trimming removed 0 bases at V and 3 bases at J, with 6 bases between. The CDR3 has 13 residues. Germline-derived CDR1 and CDR2 are SGHRS and YFSETQ. The CDR3 region is CASSLASDTEAFF. Here the CDR3 DNA reads TGCGCCAGCAGCTTGGCCTCCGACACTGAAGCTTTCTTT.

The chain carries TRBV6-6 and TRBJ2-7; D perhaps matches TRBD2 (6 bases). V dropped 0 bases and J dropped 1 base, with 13 bases sitting between them. Germline CDR1 MNHNY, CDR2 SVGAGI (reference sequence). The CDR3 spans 16 residues. In DNA form, the CDR3 reads TGTGCCAGCAGTTACTCGCCGGAGGGGTTGTCCTACGAGCAGTACTTC. Its translation: CASSYSPEGLSYEQYF.

This chain links TRBV28 with TRBJ2-5; tentative D call: TRBD2 (5 bases). The V end was cut by 7 bases, the J end by 3 bases, with 21 bases between. This CDR3 spans 16 amino acids. The germline V gene encodes CDR1 MDHEN and CDR2 SYDVKM. The CDR3 loop is CASNSNLGMVKETQYF. CDR3 DNA: TGTGCCAGCAACTCCAACCTCGGGATGGTAAAAGAGACCCAGTACTTC. The whole variable domain, remainder taken from reference TRBV28 and TRBJ2-5, is DVKVTQSSRYLVKRTGEKVFLECVQDMDHENMFWYRQDPGLGLRLIYFSYDVKMKEKGDIPEGYSVSREKKERFSLILESASTNQTSMYLCASNSNLGMVKETQYFGPGTRLLVL.

The chain employs TRBV27 and TRBJ2-7; D perhaps matches TRBD1 (6 bases). Trimming removed 5 bases from V and 6 bases from J, with 14 bases in between. CDR3 size: 13 residues. Germline V gives CDR1 MNHEY, CDR2 SMNVEV (reference sequence). CDR3 sequence reads: CASSLQGSREQYF. Written as DNA, the CDR3 is TGTGCCAGCAGTCTACAGGGAAGTCGCGAGCAGTACTTC.

This clone was seen only a few times. This chain uses TRBV7-9 with TRBJ2-7, with TRBD2 as a possible D gene (5 bases). The CDR3 spans 15 residues. The V and J ends lost 5 bases and 4 bases respectively, with 18 bases between them. Germline V gene sequence: CDR1 SEHNR, CDR2 FQNEAQ (reference sequence). This CDR3 is CASSPGVGSYYEQYF. CDR3 bases: TGTGCCAGCAGCCCCGGAGTAGGGAGTTATTACGAGCAGTACTTC.

This clone was observed a handful of times. The rearrangement links TRBV24-1 to TRBJ2-3, with TRBD2 matching over 11 bases. The V gene end was trimmed by 0 bases and the J gene end by 5 bases; junction bases not matched to a gene: 6. The CDR3 totals 17 residues. The germline V gene encodes CDR1 KGHDR and CDR2 SFDVKD. CDR3 coding DNA: TGTGCCACCAGTGATTTGTACATAGCGGGAGGGCGAGATACGCAGTATTTT. This encodes CATSDLYIAGGRDTQYF.

The chain joins TRBV14 to TRBJ1-2; D is ambiguous. CDR3 size: 12 residues. With 0 bases removed from V and 5 bases from J, the gap between germline ends came to 4 bases. The germline V gene has CDR1 SGHDN and CDR2 FVKESK. The CDR3, as DNA: TGTGCCAGCAGCCAAGATCGGTATGGCTACACCTTC. It specifies CASSQDRYGYTF. The whole variable domain, remainder taken from reference TRBV14 and TRBJ1-2, is EAGVTQFPSHSVIEKGQTVTLRCDPISGHDNLYWYRRVMGKEIKFLLHFVKESKQDESGMPNNRFLAERTGGTYSTLKVQPAELEDSGVYFCASSQDRYGYTFGSGTRLTVV.

The chain has TRBV10-3 and TRBJ2-7, with 11 nucleotides matching TRBD2. Germline-derived CDR1 and CDR2 are ENHRY and SYGVKD. V lost 5 bases, J lost 2 bases, and 2 bases stayed unmatched. The CDR3 is 14 residues long. CDR3 protein: CAISLAGGPYEQYF. The CDR3 region has the DNA TGTGCCATCAGTCTAGCGGGAGGACCCTACGAGCAGTACTTC.

The V and J genes are TRBV11-2 and TRBJ2-7, with D possibly being TRBD1 (6 bases). The V gene's germline CDR1 is SGHAT and CDR2 FQNNGV. The CDR3 totals 15 residues. Deletions cut 1 base from V and 2 bases from J, with 12 bases between. CDR3 coding DNA: TGTGCCAGCAGCTTAGGTGTGGACAGTCCCTACGAGCAGTACTTC. This encodes CASSLGVDSPYEQYF.